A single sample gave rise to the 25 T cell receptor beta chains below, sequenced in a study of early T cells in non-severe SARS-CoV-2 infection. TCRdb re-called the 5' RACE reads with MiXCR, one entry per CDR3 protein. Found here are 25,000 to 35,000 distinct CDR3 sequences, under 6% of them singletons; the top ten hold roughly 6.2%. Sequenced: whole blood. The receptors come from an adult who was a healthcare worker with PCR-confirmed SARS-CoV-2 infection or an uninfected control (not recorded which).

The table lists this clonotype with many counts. In DNA, the CDR3 is TGCGCCACCACCCCCTGGGAGACGCCCGAATTATCCGGGGGGGCCCTCGATGAGCAGTTCTTC. This translates into CATTPWETPELSGGALDEQFF. The V and J genes are TRBV4-3 and TRBJ2-1; TRBD2 matches at 8 bases. The V segment lost 10 bases and the J segment 8 bases; nucleotides outside the gene matches: 34. The germline V gene encodes CDR1 LGHNA and CDR2 YSLEER. This CDR3 has 21 amino acids.

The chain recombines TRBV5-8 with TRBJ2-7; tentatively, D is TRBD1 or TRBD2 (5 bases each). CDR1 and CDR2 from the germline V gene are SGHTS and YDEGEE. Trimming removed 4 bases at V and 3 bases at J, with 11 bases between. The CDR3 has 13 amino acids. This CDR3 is CASSRRDLYEQYF. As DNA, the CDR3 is TGTGCCAGCAGCCGACGGGACCTCTACGAGCAGTACTTC.

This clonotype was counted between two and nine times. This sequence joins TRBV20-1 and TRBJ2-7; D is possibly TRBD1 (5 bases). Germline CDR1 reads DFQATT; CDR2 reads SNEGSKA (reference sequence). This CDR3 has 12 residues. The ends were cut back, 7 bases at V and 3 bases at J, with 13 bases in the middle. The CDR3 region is CSGTQQNYEQYF. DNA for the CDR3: TGCAGTGGGACACAACAGAACTACGAGCAGTACTTC.

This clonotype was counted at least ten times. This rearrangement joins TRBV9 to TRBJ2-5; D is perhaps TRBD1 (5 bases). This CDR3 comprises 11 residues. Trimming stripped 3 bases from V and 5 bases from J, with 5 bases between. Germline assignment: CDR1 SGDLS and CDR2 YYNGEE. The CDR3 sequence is CASSAGETQYF. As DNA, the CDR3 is TGTGCCAGCAGCGCAGGGGAGACCCAGTACTTC.

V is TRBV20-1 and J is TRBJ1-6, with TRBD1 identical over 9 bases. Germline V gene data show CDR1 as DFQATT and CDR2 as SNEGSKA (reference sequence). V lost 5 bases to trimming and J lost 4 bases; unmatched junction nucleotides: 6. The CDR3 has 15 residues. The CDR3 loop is CSAGPGQGYNSPLHF. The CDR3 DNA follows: TGCAGTGCTGGCCCCGGACAGGGGTATAATTCACCCCTCCACTTT.

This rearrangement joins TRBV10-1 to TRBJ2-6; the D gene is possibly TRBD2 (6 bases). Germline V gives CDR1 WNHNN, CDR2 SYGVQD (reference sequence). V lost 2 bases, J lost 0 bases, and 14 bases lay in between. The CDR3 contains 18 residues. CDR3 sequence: CASSEGRGTSSGANVLTF. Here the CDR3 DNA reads TGCGCCAGCAGTGAGGGGCGGGGAACAAGCTCTGGGGCCAACGTCCTGACTTTC.

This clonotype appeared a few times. CDR3 amino acids: CASTRLPGQGDSGANVLTF. DNA for the CDR3: TGTGCCAGCACCAGGCTACCGGGACAGGGCGACTCTGGGGCCAACGTCCTGACTTTC. The V gene is TRBV5-6, the J gene TRBJ2-6, with TRBD1 identical over 9 bases. The germline gives CDR1 SGHDT, CDR2 YYEEEE. CDR3 length: 19 amino acids. The V segment lost 6 bases and the J segment 0 bases; nucleotides outside the gene matches: 13.

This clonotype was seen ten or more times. The CDR3 loop reads CASSQRPGDEQYF. The CDR3 bases are TGTGCCAGCAGCCAACGGCCCGGCGACGAGCAGTACTTC. The V gene is TRBV7-6, the J gene TRBJ2-7; D not certain. The CDR3 loop spans 13 amino acids. V was pared by 5 bases and J by 5 bases, with 13 bases between. Germline values: CDR1 SGHVS, CDR2 FNYEAQ.

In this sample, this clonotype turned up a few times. The CDR3 DNA follows: TGTGCCAGCAGTTATAGGCATTACAATGAGCAGTTCTTC. This gives the protein CASSYRHYNEQFF. V gene TRBV6-2 or TRBV6-3 combines with J gene TRBJ2-1; D call uncertain. The CDR3 is 13 amino acids. Germline V gene sequence: CDR1 MNHEY, CDR2 SVGEGT. Trimming left V 3 bases short and J 4 bases short, with 7 bases between.

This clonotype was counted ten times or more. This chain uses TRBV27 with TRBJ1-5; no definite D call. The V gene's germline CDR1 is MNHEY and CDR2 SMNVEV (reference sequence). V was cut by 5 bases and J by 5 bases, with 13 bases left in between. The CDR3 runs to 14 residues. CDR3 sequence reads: CASSEGGGYQPQHF. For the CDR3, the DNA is TGTGCCAGCAGTGAGGGCGGTGGTTATCAGCCCCAGCATTTT.

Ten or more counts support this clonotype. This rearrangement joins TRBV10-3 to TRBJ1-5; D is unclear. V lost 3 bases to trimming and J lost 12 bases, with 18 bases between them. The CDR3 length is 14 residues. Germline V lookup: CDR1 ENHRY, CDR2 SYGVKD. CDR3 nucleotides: TGTGCCATCAGTGAAGAACAGCCTTTCAAGTACCAGCATTTT. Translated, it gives CAISEEQPFKYQHF.

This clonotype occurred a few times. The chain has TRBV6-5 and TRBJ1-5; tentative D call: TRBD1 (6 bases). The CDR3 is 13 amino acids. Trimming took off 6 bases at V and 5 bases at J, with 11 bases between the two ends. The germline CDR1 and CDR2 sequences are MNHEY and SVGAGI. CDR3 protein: CASSRRGDQPQHF. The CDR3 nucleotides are TGTGCCAGCAGCCGTAGGGGGGATCAGCCCCAGCATTTT.

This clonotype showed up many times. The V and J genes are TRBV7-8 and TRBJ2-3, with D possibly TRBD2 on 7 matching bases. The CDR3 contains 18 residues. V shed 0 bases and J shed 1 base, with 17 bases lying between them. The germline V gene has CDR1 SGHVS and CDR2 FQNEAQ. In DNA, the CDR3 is TGTGCCAGCAGCTTAGCGCGGGGGCGGGGGATCGGCACAGATACGCAGTATTTT. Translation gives CASSLARGRGIGTDTQYF. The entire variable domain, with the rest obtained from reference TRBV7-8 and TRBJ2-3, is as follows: GAGVSQSPRYKVAKRGQDVALRCDPISGHVSLFWYQQALGQGPEFLTYFQNEAQLDKSGLPSDRFFAERPEGSVSTLKIQRTQQEDSAVYLCASSLARGRGIGTDTQYFGPGTRLTVL.

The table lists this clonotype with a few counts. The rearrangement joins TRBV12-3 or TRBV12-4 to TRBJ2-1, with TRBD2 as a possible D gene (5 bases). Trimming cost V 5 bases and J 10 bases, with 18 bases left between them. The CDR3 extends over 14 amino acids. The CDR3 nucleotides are TGTGCCAGCAGTACGGGGTTACCTGCCTGGGAGCAGTTCTTC. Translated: CASSTGLPAWEQFF.

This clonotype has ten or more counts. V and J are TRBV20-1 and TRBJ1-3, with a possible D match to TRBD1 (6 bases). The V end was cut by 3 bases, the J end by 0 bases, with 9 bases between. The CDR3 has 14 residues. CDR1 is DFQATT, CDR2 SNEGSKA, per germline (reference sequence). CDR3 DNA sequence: TGCAGTGCTAGCGGACAGTACTCTGGAAACACCATATATTTT. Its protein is CSASGQYSGNTIYF.

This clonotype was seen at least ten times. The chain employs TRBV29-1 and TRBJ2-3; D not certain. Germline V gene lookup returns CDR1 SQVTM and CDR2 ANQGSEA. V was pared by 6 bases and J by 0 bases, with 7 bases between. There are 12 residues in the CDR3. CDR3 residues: CSVDTSTDTQYF. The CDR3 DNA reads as TGCAGCGTCGATACAAGCACAGATACGCAGTATTTT.

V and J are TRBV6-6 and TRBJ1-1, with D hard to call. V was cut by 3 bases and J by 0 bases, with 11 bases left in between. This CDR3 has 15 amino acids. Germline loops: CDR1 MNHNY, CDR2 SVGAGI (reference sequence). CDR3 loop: CASSYNAFLNTEAFF. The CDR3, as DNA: TGTGCCAGCAGTTATAACGCGTTCCTGAACACTGAAGCTTTCTTT.

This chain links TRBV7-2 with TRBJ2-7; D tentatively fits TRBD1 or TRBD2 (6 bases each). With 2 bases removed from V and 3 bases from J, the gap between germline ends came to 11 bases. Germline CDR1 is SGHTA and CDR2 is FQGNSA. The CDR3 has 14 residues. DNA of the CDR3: TGTGCCAGCAGCTTACCGGGGGCCCACTACGAGCAGTACTTC. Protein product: CASSLPGAHYEQYF.

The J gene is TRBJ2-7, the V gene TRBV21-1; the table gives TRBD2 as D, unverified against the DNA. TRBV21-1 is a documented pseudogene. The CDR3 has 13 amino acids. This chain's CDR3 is CASPSSGAYEQYF. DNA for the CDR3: TGTGCCAGCCCCTCTAGCGGGGCCTACGAGCAGTACTTC.

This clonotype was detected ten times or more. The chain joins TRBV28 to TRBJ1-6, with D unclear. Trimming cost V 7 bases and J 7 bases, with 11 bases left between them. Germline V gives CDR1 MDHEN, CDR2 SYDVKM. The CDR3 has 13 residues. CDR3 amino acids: CASKYSQNSPLHF. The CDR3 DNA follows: TGTGCCAGCAAGTACAGCCAAAATTCACCCCTCCACTTT.

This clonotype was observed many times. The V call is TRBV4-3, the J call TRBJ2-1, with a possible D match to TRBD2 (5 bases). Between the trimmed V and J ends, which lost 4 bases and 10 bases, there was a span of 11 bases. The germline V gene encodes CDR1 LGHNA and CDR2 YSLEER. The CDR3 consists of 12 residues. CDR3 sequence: CASSPTPGEQFF. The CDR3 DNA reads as TGCGCCAGCAGCCCGACGCCGGGGGAGCAGTTCTTC.

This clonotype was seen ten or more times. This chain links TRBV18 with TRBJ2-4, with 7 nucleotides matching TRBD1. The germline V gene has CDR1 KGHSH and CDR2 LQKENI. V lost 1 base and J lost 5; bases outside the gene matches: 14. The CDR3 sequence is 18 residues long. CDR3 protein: CASSPLPGQLYQQNIQYF. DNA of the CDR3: TGTGCCAGCTCACCACTCCCGGGACAGCTATACCAACAAAACATTCAGTACTTC.

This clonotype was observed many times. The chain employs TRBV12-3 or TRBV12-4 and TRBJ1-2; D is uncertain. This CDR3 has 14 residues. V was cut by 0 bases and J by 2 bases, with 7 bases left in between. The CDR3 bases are TGTGCCAGCAGTTTAGCCGCAGCAAACTATGGCTACACCTTC. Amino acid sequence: CASSLAAANYGYTF.

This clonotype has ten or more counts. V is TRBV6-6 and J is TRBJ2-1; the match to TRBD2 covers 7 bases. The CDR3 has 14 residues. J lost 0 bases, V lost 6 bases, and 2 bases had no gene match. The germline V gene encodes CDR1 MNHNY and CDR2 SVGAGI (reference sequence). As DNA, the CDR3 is TGTGCCAGCAGCGGGGGGAGCTCCTACAATGAGCAGTTCTTC. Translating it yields CASSGGSSYNEQFF.

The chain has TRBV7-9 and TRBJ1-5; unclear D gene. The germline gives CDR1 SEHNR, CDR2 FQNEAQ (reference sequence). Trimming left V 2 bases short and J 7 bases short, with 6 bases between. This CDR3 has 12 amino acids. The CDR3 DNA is TGTGCCAGCAGCTTATCCTTCCAGCCCCAGCATTTT. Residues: CASSLSFQPQHF.